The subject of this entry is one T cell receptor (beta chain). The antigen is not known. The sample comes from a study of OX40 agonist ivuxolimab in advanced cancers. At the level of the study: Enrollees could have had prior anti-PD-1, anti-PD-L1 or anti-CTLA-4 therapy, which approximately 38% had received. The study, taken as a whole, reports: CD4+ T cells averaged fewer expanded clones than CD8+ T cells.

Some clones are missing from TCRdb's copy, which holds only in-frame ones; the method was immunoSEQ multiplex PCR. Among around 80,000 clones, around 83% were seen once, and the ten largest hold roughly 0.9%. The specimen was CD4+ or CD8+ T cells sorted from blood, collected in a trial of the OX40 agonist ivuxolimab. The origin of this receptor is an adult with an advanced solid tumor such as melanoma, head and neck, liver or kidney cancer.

The CDR3 nucleotides read TGTGCCAGCAGCCCGCGGGGGGAAAGGGCGGAGACCCAGTACTTC. It encodes CASSPRGERAETQYF. The rearrangement uses TRBV11-2 and TRBJ2-5; 8 bases fit TRBD2. Germline trimming cut 5 bases from V and 5 bases from J; bases unmatched to any gene: 10. CDR3 size: 15 residues. Germline values: CDR1 SGHAT, CDR2 FQNNGV.